These 12 T cell receptor delta chains share one sample of origin, sequenced in a study of gamma-delta T cells after stem cell transplantation (dated by TCRdb to the mid-2010s). The library was obtained by RT-PCR. This sample was sequenced with an Illumina MiSeq. Via CATT, TCRdb reprocessed the public reads, and rows with identical DNA were then joined. This sample has 15,000 to 17,000 delta-chain clones in its table, and just under 9.5% of those were observed once. The top ten constitute approximately 62% of the sample. The source material was gamma-delta T cells. The receptors were gathered from a human donor. It is not recorded whose cells these are; they may come from a transplant donor.

This clone appeared a few times. The protein TCRdb lists belongs to a much larger clone and differs from this DNA's translation at residue 7, which points to a read error; the protein shown is made from the DNA. The chain links TRDV2 to TRDJ3; 9 positions agree with TRDD3. V dropped 1 base and J dropped 2; count of bases not matched to a gene: 11. CDR1 is GEAIGNYY, CDR2 EKD, per germline. The CDR3 has 20 residues. The CDR3 nucleotides are TGTGCCTGTGACACGATCGGGGGGATACTTGATACCTGGGACACCCGACAGATGTTTTTC. As protein: CACDTIGGILDTWDTRQMFF.

The table lists this clone with a few counts. The junction differs from germline at one of its ends, possibly a read error. The chain joins TRDV2 to TRDJ1; TRDD3 might be the D (5 bases). Germline CDR1 is GEAIGNYY and CDR2 is EKD. The CDR3 totals 18 residues. The CDR3 sequence: CAYDTDSPVRGDTDKLIF. The CDR3 DNA follows: TGTGCCTATGACACCGATTCCCCGGTACGGGGGGACACCGATAAACTCATCTTT.

This clone was seen a few times. The amino acid sequence in TCRdb belongs to a much larger clone and departs from this DNA's translation at residue 10, likely a sequencing read error; the sequence shown is translated from the DNA. This rearrangement joins TRDV2 to TRDJ1; weak D call: TRDD3 (5 bases). The V end lost 0 bases, the J end lost 0 bases, and 22 bases lay between the germline ends. The CDR3 spans 19 residues. Per the germline V gene, CDR1 is GEAIGNYY and CDR2 is EKD. The CDR3 DNA reads TGTGCCTGTGACACCGGTACTACTACTGCGGGATTGTACACCGATAAACTCATCTTT. This gives the protein CACDTGTTTAGLYTDKLIF.

This clone has only a few counts. A far more abundant clone sits one base away, making this likely a read error. Different DNA sequences within this sample yield the same CDR3. This chain connects TRDV2 to TRDJ1; 8 nucleotides align to TRDD3. Unmatched junction bases numbered 25, after V lost 0 bases and J lost 8 bases. Germline V gene sequence: CDR1 GEAIGNYY, CDR2 EKD. The CDR3 has 20 residues. CDR3 nucleotide sequence: TGTGCCTGTGACACCGCTGAAGTACTGGGGGCTCACCGAGGGGCGTACAAACTCATCTTT. It translates to CACDTAEVLGAHRGAYKLIF.

The genes are TRDV2 and TRDJ1, with D tentatively TRDD3 (6 bases). Germline-derived CDR1 and CDR2 are GEAIGNYY and EKD. The CDR3 consists of 17 residues. Between the trimmed V and J ends, which lost 5 bases and 1 base, there was a span of 22 bases. CDR3 protein: CACGWWVETGITDKLIF. The DNA for the CDR3 is TGTGCCTGTGGGTGGTGGGTGGAGACTGGGATCACCGATAAACTCATCTTT.

As for this clone: One end of the junction does not line up with germline, which may come from a read error. This rearrangement joins TRDV1 to TRDJ1; 12 nucleotides align to TRDD3. Germline CDR1 TSWWSYY, CDR2 QGS. The CDR3 spans 22 residues. This chain's CDR3 is CAIGVTPSYGTGGYRFGGKLIF. The CDR3 DNA is TGTGCTATTGGGGTAACCCCTTCCTACGGGACTGGGGGATACAGATTCGGGGGGAAGCTCATCTTT.

Ten or more counts support this clone. Given a much more abundant clone one base away, this may be a read error. This sequence joins TRDV2 and TRDJ1, with D uncertain. Germline lookup yields CDR1 GEAIGNYY and CDR2 EKD. The CDR3 contains 16 residues. The V and J ends lost 0 bases and 0 bases respectively, with 13 bases between them. In DNA, the CDR3 is TGTGCCTGTGACACCATGGGCCTTGGGTACACCGATAAACTCATCTTT. This gives the protein CACDTMGLGYTDKLIF.

This clone is medium-sized. A much more abundant neighbour one base away suggests this may be a read error. This rearrangement joins TRDV2 to TRDJ1, with TRDD3 matching over 10 bases. CDR1 and CDR2 from the germline V gene are GEAIGNYY and EKD. The CDR3 covers 17 residues. Trimming took 3 bases from V and 0 from J; bases not matched to a gene: 9. The DNA of the CDR3 is TGTGCCTGTGACCTACTGGGGGATGCGCTGTACACCGATAAACTCATCTTT. Translation gives CACDLLGDALYTDKLIF.

This clone was observed a few times. The protein in TCRdb stems from a much larger clone and differs at residue 6 from this DNA's translation, likely a read error; here the protein is translated from the DNA. The chain is built from TRDV2 and TRDJ1; D is possibly TRDD3 (5 bases). Deletions cut 0 bases from V and 1 base from J, with 14 bases between. This CDR3 has 16 residues. CDR1 and CDR2 from the germline V gene are GEAIGNYY and EKD. In DNA form, the CDR3 reads TGTGCCTGTGACACCGGGGGGGCTCGTCTCACCGATAAACTCATCTTT. It codes for CACDTGGARLTDKLIF.

The chain joins TRDV2 to TRDJ1; D remains ambiguous. The germline V gene has CDR1 GEAIGNYY and CDR2 EKD. The length of the CDR3 is 19 residues. Trimming cost V 0 bases and J 11 bases, with 33 bases left between them. CDR3 loop: CACDTVLAQLCYRICNLIF. CDR3 sequence (DNA): TGTGCCTGTGACACCGTTCTGGCTCAGCTGTGTTATAGAATCTGTAACCTCATCTTT.

Regarding this clone: Only one base separates this from a far larger clonotype, so it likely reflects a read error. Other nucleotide sequences from this sample produce the same CDR3. The chain uses TRDV2 and TRDJ1, with TRDD3 as a possible D gene (6 bases). CDR3 length equals 19 residues. Germline CDR1 is GEAIGNYY and CDR2 is EKD. CDR3 residues: CACDTITIGDVPGTDKLIF. As DNA, the CDR3 is TGTGCTTGTGACACAATTACGATAGGGGATGTTCCGGGGACCGATAAACTCATCTTT.

This clone has a handful of counts. TCRdb lists the protein of a much larger clone for this DNA, which differs at residue 9, so this is likely a read error; the protein given here is translated from the DNA itself. The chain joins TRDV2 to TRDJ1; 7 bases agree with TRDD3. The ends lost 2 bases at V and 0 bases at J; junction bases unmatched: 20. CDR3 length: 20 amino acids. Germline V gene data show CDR1 as GEAIGNYY and CDR2 as EKD. The CDR3 sequence: CACDSLRSFSLGAYTDKLIF. As DNA, the CDR3 is TGTGCCTGTGACAGCCTACGCTCATTTTCCCTGGGGGCGTACACCGATAAACTCATCTTT.